Below, 27 T cell receptor beta chains from the same sample are listed, as sequenced in a study of CD8 T cells in Susac syndrome. With random hexamers, roughly 0.5 to 1 ug RNA was reverse transcribed. TCRdb used MiXCR to reprocess the immunoSEQ multiplex PCR reads, holding one entry per CDR3 protein. The data show 210,000 or so distinct CDR3 sequences, over 90% seen once. Material: CD4+ T cells from PBMCs. The origin of the receptors is a human donor with Susac syndrome.

J is TRBJ1-3 and V is TRBV11-3; D not certain. The germline gives CDR1 SGHNT, CDR2 YENEEA. The germline V and J ends were trimmed by 2 bases and 4 bases, with 12 bases remaining between them. The CDR3 spans 15 residues. DNA for the CDR3: TGTGCCAGCAGCTTACTACAGTCTGTAGGAAACACCATATATTTT. Encoded protein: CASSLLQSVGNTIYF.

The chain uses TRBV28 and TRBJ1-5, with 7 bases that match TRBD1. V dropped 6 bases and J dropped 4; count of bases not matched to a gene: 12. CDR3 length: 16 amino acids. Germline V gene sequence: CDR1 MDHEN, CDR2 SYDVKM. CDR3 coding DNA: TGTGCCAGCAGCTCCTCGCGTAGGGGACAGAATCAGCCCCAGCATTTT. Amino acids: CASSSSRRGQNQPQHF.

The genes are TRBV20-1 and TRBJ1-5, with D possibly being TRBD1 (5 bases). CDR1 is DFQATT, CDR2 SNEGSKA, per germline (reference sequence). Trimming shortened V by 3 bases and J by 5 bases, and 11 bases separated the two germline ends. There are 13 residues in the CDR3. Here the CDR3 DNA reads TGCAGTGCTAGCCCAGGGTGGGATCAGCCCCAGCATTTT. Its protein is CSASPGWDQPQHF.

V usage is TRBV27 and J usage is TRBJ2-1; 8 positions match TRBD1. The CDR3 spans 16 residues. Trimming removed 2 bases from V and 6 bases from J; junction bases left unmatched: 9. Germline values: CDR1 MNHEY, CDR2 SMNVEV (reference sequence). The CDR3 DNA reads TGTGCCAGCAGTTTAGGGGGGCAGGGGGCCCCCAATGAGCAGTTCTTC. This encodes CASSLGGQGAPNEQFF.

V is TRBV2 and J is TRBJ2-6, with D possibly TRBD1 on 5 matching bases. With 7 bases removed from V and 4 bases from J, the gap between germline ends came to 11 bases. CDR1 SNHLY and CDR2 FYNNEI come from the germline V gene. The CDR3 spans 14 residues. CDR3 sequence (DNA): TGTGCCAGCAAGGGGTATGAGGGGGCCAACGTCCTGACTTTC. This gives the protein CASKGYEGANVLTF.

A few counts support this clonotype. The chain recombines TRBV2 with TRBJ1-6, with 9 positions matching TRBD1. After removal of 5 bases from V and 7 bases from J, the junction contained 6 bases not matched to a gene. CDR3 length: 15 amino acids. Germline-derived CDR1 and CDR2 are SNHLY and FYNNEI. This chain's CDR3 is CASSQTGTGNSPLHF. In DNA form, the CDR3 reads TGTGCCAGCAGTCAGACCGGGACAGGGAATTCACCCCTCCACTTT.

This chain joins TRBV19 and TRBJ1-1; D is unresolved. The germline V gene has CDR1 LNHDA and CDR2 SQIVND (reference sequence). Trimming shortened V by 5 bases and J by 7 bases, and 17 bases separated the two germline ends. This CDR3 is 14 amino acids long. The CDR3 sequence: CASSSWGESDEAFF. The CDR3 DNA reads TGTGCCAGTAGTTCCTGGGGAGAGTCCGATGAAGCTTTCTTT.

The rearrangement links TRBV20-1 to TRBJ1-1; D not resolved. The germline gives CDR1 DFQATT, CDR2 SNEGSKA (reference sequence). The CDR3 runs 13 residues. The V gene lost 5 bases and the J gene lost 6 bases, with 16 bases spanning the gap. DNA for the CDR3: TGCAGTGCTCCCCCCTCAGCCGGTCCTGAAGCTTTCTTT. Residues: CSAPPSAGPEAFF.

The chain couples TRBV14 to TRBJ1-3; D remains ambiguous. The CDR3 totals 13 residues. Trimming removed 0 bases at V and 4 bases at J, with 4 bases between. Germline loops: CDR1 SGHDN, CDR2 FVKESK. CDR3 DNA: TGTGCCAGCAGCCAAGACCCCGGAAACACCATATATTTT. Translating it yields CASSQDPGNTIYF.

The CDR3 nucleotides read TGTGCCAGCAGGAGCGACACGGGGGAGACCCAGTACTTC. Translation gives CASRSDTGETQYF. J is TRBJ2-5 and V is TRBV6-1; D perhaps matches TRBD2 (5 bases). Trimming shortened V by 6 bases and J by 5 bases, and 13 bases separated the two germline ends. The CDR3 is made up of 13 amino acids. Germline CDR1 reads MNHNS; CDR2 reads SASEGT.

The chain couples TRBV20-1 to TRBJ1-3; unclear D gene. The CDR3 is 13 residues long. CDR1 and CDR2 (germline): DFQATT, SNEGSKA (reference sequence). Trimming shortened V by 4 bases and J by 0 bases, and 7 bases separated the two germline ends. For the CDR3, the DNA is TGCAGTGCTACGACAAACTCTGGAAACACCATATATTTT. Its protein product is CSATTNSGNTIYF.

V gene TRBV11-2 combines with J gene TRBJ2-4; 9 positions match TRBD1. Germline assignment: CDR1 SGHAT and CDR2 FQNNGV. Trimming at V came to 5 bases and at J to 5 bases, leaving 7 bases not matched to a gene. CDR3 size: 15 residues. CDR3 nucleotide sequence: TGTGCCAGCAGCACAAACAGGGGGCGCGAAAACATTCAGTACTTC. Protein: CASSTNRGRENIQYF.

The CDR3 DNA follows: TGTGCCAGCAGCTCGGGACAGGTGCCCCACGAGCAGTACTTC. As protein: CASSSGQVPHEQYF. The V call is TRBV5-4, the J call TRBJ2-7, with 8 nucleotides matching TRBD1. Germline loops: CDR1 SGHNT, CDR2 YYREEE (reference sequence). The CDR3 is 14 amino acids. Trimming cost V 3 bases and J 5 bases; bases outside gene matches: 7.

The gene calls are TRBV18 and TRBJ1-1; no definite D call. The V end lost 3 bases, the J end lost 1 base, and 6 bases lay between the germline ends. Looked up from germline, CDR1 is KGHSH and CDR2 is LQKENI. The CDR3 runs 13 residues. CDR3 region: CASSPGPNTEAFF. CDR3 nucleotide sequence: TGTGCCAGCTCACCTGGACCGAACACTGAAGCTTTCTTT.

This chain uses TRBV20-1 with TRBJ1-1; D gene unclear. Trimming left V 3 bases short and J 11 bases short, with 22 bases between. This CDR3 is built from 14 residues. In germline, CDR1 is DFQATT, CDR2 SNEGSKA (reference sequence). CDR3 nucleotides: TGCAGTGCTAGGATGTCCGGGCTGACGGCCCCCGCTTTCTTT. Amino acids: CSARMSGLTAPAFF.

CDR3 DNA sequence: TGTGCCAGCAGTTCTTTCAATGAGCAGTTCTTC. It specifies CASSSFNEQFF. The chain recombines TRBV6-2 or TRBV6-3 with TRBJ2-1; D uncertain. Germline lookup yields CDR1 MNHEY and CDR2 SVGEGT. The ends were cut back, 4 bases at V and 6 bases at J, with 4 bases in the middle. The CDR3 sequence is 11 residues long.

The chain's CDR3 is CASSFGGAGDKETQYF. In DNA, the CDR3 is TGTGCCAGCAGCTTCGGGGGGGCAGGCGATAAAGAGACCCAGTACTTC. J is TRBJ2-5 and V is TRBV9, with 8 bases fitting TRBD2. V was clipped by 4 bases and J by 3 bases; unmatched bases: 11. The CDR3 is 16 residues long. Germline-derived CDR1 and CDR2 are SGDLS and YYNGEE. The whole variable domain, filled in from reference TRBV9 and TRBJ2-5, reads DSGVTQTPKHLITATGQRVTLRCSPRSGDLSVYWYQQSLDQGLQFLIQYYNGEERAKGNILERFSAQQFPDLHSELNLSSLELGDSALYFCASSFGGAGDKETQYFGPGTRLLVL.

This chain links TRBV11-2 with TRBJ2-2; 7 bases map to TRBD1. Trimming cost V 4 bases and J 3 bases; bases outside gene matches: 5. CDR3 size: 15 residues. Germline CDR1 SGHAT, CDR2 FQNNGV. The CDR3 DNA follows: TGTGCCAGCAGCTCCGTACAGGGGCACACCGGGGAGCTGTTTTTT. Residues: CASSSVQGHTGELFF.

The chain uses TRBV7-2 and TRBJ1-2; D gene ambiguous. Germline assignment: CDR1 SGHTA and CDR2 FQGNSA. This CDR3 contains 15 residues. Trimming cost V 4 bases and J 6 bases, with 18 bases left between them. Here the CDR3 reads CASSSHRDGVDGYTF. In nucleotides, the CDR3 is TGTGCCAGCAGCTCCCACCGCGACGGGGTGGATGGCTACACCTTC.

This chain links TRBV6-5 with TRBJ1-2; a weak D match, TRBD1 (5 bases). Germline values: CDR1 MNHEY, CDR2 SVGAGI. This CDR3 contains 14 residues. Trimming cost V 7 bases and J 0 bases, with 12 bases left between them. The CDR3 DNA reads as TGTGCCAGCAATCCAGGGAGCACTAACTATGGCTACACCTTC. It specifies CASNPGSTNYGYTF.

The chain links TRBV5-1 to TRBJ2-5; 11 nucleotides agree with TRBD2. This CDR3 is 14 amino acids long. V lost 5 bases, J lost 1 base, and 1 base stayed unmatched. Germline CDR1 reads SGHRS; CDR2 reads YFSETQ. The CDR3 DNA reads TGCGCCAGCAGGACTAGCGGGGCCCAAGAGACCCAGTACTTC. Translation: CASRTSGAQETQYF.

The chain has TRBV4-2 and TRBJ2-1; 13 positions agree with TRBD2. From germline, CDR1 is LGHNA and CDR2 YNFKEQ. V shed 4 bases and J 6 bases; nucleotides not matched to a gene: 6. The CDR3 has 16 residues. The CDR3 spells CASSPGLAGVGNEQFF. The CDR3 nucleotides read TGTGCCAGCAGCCCCGGACTAGCGGGGGTGGGCAATGAGCAGTTCTTC.

The rearrangement uses TRBV6-2 or TRBV6-3 and TRBJ2-1; D gene unclear. CDR3 length equals 13 residues. Deletions cut 0 bases from V and 4 bases from J, with 4 bases between. Germline loops: CDR1 MNHEY, CDR2 SVGEGT. The CDR3 bases are TGTGCCAGCAGTTACTCCGGGTACAATGAGCAGTTCTTC. It encodes CASSYSGYNEQFF.

The chain couples TRBV30 to TRBJ1-6; D unresolved. Per the germline V gene, CDR1 is GTSNPN and CDR2 is SVGIG (reference sequence). The CDR3 contains 11 residues. V gave up 3 bases and J gave up 7 bases, with 4 bases separating them. The CDR3 DNA is TGTGCCTGGAGCGAAAATTCACCCCTCCACTTT. Translated: CAWSENSPLHF.

V is TRBV5-1 and J is TRBJ2-3; 8 bases agree with TRBD1. V gave up 4 bases and J gave up 6 bases; unmatched junction bases: 4. There are 13 residues in the CDR3. Germline-derived CDR1 and CDR2 are SGHRS and YFSETQ. The DNA for the CDR3 is TGCGCCAGCAGCCTACGGACAGGGGATACGCAGTATTTT. This sequence encodes CASSLRTGDTQYF.

The chain's CDR3 is CASSYSGSGANVLTF. CDR3 nucleotide sequence: TGTGCCAGCAGTTACTCGGGTTCTGGGGCCAACGTCCTGACTTTC. V is TRBV6-5 and J is TRBJ2-6; D is uncertain. This CDR3 is built from 15 residues. Germline loops: CDR1 MNHEY, CDR2 SVGAGI. V dropped 0 bases and J dropped 1 base, with 4 bases sitting between them.

The DNA for the CDR3 is TGCAGCGTCGCCGTGGGGGGGACGGTGGGCGAGCAGTACTTC. This encodes CSVAVGGTVGEQYF. This chain links TRBV29-1 with TRBJ2-7, with 7 bases that match TRBD2. The CDR3 spans 14 residues. Germline loops: CDR1 SQVTM, CDR2 ANQGSEA. J gave up 6 bases and V 6 bases, and 14 bases lay outside the gene matches.